The clone carrying this TCR beta chain showed up just a few times. Its antigen is unidentified. The record originates from a study of response to subunit inactivated influenza vaccine. Findings and limits, study-wide: Each seasonal influenza vaccination, the authors suggested, recruits few new T cells.

The CDR3 is 14 amino acids. Looked up from germline, CDR1 is ENHRY and CDR2 is SYGVKD. Trimming stripped 4 bases from V and 5 bases from J, with 11 bases between. TCRdb recomputed calls from the RT-PCR reads with MiXCR, one row per CDR3 protein. The data hold more than 600,000 distinct CDR3 sequences, with about 18% observed a single time. Sequences were derived from PBMCs from blood, sampled roughly 5 days after vaccination. The chain links TRBV10-3 to TRBJ2-2, with a possible D match to TRBD1 (6 bases). The TCR originated in a man over 45 who received an inactivated influenza vaccine. CDR3: CAISARTDTGELFF. The CDR3 region has the DNA TGTGCCATCAGTGCTAGGACAGATACCGGGGAGCTGTTTTTT.